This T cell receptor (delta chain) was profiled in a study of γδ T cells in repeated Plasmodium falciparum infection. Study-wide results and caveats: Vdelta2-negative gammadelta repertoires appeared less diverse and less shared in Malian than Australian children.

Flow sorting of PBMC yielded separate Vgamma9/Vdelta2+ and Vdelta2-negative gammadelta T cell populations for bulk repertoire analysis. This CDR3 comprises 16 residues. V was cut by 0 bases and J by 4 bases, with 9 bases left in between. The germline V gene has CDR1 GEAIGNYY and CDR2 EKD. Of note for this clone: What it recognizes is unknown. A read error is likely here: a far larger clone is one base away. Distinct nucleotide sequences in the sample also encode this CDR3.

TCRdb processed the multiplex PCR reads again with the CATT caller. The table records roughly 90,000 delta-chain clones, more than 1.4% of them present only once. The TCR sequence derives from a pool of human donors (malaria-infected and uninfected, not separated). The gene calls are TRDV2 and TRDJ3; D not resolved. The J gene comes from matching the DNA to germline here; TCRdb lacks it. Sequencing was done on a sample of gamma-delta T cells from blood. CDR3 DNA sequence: TGTGCCTGTGACACCGTACTAGGGTGGGACACCCGACAGATGTTTTTC. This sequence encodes CACDTVLGWDTRQMFF.